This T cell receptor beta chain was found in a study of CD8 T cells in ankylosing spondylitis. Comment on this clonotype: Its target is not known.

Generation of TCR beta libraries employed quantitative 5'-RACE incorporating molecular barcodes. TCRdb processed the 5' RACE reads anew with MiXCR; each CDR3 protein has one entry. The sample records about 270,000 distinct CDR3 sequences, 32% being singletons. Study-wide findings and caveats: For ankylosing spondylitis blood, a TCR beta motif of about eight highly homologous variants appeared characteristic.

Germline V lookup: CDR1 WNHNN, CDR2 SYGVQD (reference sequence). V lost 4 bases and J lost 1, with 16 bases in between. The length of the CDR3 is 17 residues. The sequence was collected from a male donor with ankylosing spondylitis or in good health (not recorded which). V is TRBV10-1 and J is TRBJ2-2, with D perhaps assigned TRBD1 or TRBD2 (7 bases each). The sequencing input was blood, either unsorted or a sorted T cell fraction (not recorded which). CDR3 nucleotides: TGCGCCAGCAGTGTGGCAGGGGGGGGAGAGAACACCGGGGAGCTGTTTTTT. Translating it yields CASSVAGGGENTGELFF.